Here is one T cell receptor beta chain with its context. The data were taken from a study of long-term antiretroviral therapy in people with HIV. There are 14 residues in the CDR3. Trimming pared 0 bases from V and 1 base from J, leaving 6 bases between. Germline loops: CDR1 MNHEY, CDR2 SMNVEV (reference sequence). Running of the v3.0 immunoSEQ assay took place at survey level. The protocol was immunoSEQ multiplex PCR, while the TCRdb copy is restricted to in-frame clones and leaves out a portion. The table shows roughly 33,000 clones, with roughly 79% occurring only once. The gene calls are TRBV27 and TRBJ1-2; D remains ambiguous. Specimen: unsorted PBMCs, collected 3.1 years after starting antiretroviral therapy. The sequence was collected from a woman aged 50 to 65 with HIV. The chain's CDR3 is CASSLSGLNYGYTF. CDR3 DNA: TGTGCCAGCAGTTTATCTGGACTTAACTATGGCTACACCTTC.